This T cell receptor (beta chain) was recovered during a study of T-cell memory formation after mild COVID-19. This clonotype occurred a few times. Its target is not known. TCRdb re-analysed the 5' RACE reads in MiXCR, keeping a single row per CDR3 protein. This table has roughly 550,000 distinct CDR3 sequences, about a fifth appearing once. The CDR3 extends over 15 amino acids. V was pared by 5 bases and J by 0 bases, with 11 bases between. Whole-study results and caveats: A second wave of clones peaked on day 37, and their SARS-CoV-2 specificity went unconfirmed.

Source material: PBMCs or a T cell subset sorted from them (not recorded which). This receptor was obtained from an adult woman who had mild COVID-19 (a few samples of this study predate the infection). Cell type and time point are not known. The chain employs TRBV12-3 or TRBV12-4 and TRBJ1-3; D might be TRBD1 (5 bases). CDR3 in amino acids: CASSPPGISGNTIYF. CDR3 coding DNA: TGTGCCAGCAGTCCCCCAGGGATCTCTGGAAACACCATATATTTT.